This TCR beta chain was sequenced in a study of cytomegalovirus exposure and HLA in healthy donors (dated by TCRdb to about 2017). General notes on the study: According to an earlier analysis of 587 of the donors, about 179 million T cells yielded approximately 120 million unique TCR beta sequences and approximately 300 Gb of sequence data. A later analysis re-examined previously published TCR beta repertoires from around 670 donors and added high-resolution HLA genotyping to investigate patterns of TCR occurrence. In a later genetic analysis, genome-wide SNP genotypes for about three fifths of the roughly 670 donors were used, and that subset was treated as a discovery cohort. High-throughput TCR immunosequencing, statistical association of individual TCRs with disease status, and machine learning were combined to predict cytomegalovirus infection status. To decide whether each TCR beta V gene segment behaved as functional or pseudogenic, an earlier analysis of fewer than 750 of the donors relied on high-throughput TCR beta sequencing. Among about 360 genotyped donors of the cohort, an average of approximately 240,000 unique TCR beta nucleotide sequences were sequenced per donor, roughly 20% of them non-productive. A separate validation cohort of about 110 different subjects was used in addition to the approximately 700-subject first cohort. Both class I and class II loci were covered by HLA typing, at four-digit resolution. An early release covering over 500 HLA-typed donors comprised roughly 300 gigabases of sequencing data and around 85 million unique TCR sequences. The aim of the study was to test whether cataloging public T cell receptors could identify signatures of past pathogen exposure. Among the roughly 370 genotyped donors, around 79% belonged to the genetic ancestry cluster associated with self-reported Caucasian donors. Rather than drawing on any new phenotypic data, the later analysis identified candidate immune exposures from TCR beta sequences and the way those sequences occurred across donors. Every discovery cohort repertoire had been produced on one sequencing platform. A few DR-DQ haplotypes were treated as single units for association and clustering because of strong linkage in the cohort. Typing coverage differed by locus: A, B, C, DRB1 and DQB1 were typed in roughly 620-630 donors, DQA1 in about 500, DPA1 in some 570, and DPB1 in just under 490. Donor age, sex, ethnicity and CMV serostatus were compiled together with the repertoire data. The study profiled the T cell repertoires of hundreds of subjects by immunosequencing and related them to cytomegalovirus serostatus.

The method was the immunoSEQ multiplex PCR assay. For the multiplex PCR, a mixture combining 60 forward primers for TCR Vbeta segments and 13 reverse primers for TCR Jbeta segments was used. The CDR3 region of rearranged TCR beta genes was amplified from genomic DNA with a multiplex PCR assay. The amplified TCR beta libraries were sequenced on the Illumina HiSeq System as 87-base-pair reads. The authors' pipeline ran thus. Across the 500 to 850 repertoires, a later analysis counted approximately 75 million unique TCR beta chains, approximately 12 million of which were shared by at least two donors. To remove PCR and sequencing errors, raw reads were error-corrected and collapsed into unique sequences using a nearest-neighbor algorithm that merged closely related sequences. CDR3 sequences were aligned to IMGT reference sequences to assign V, D and J gene segments. For a sequence to be retained, a match of at least six nucleotides to both a V gene segment and a J gene segment was required. Rearrangements were classified as productive when the CDR3 lacked stop codons and remained in frame with V and J, and all other rearrangements were classified as non-productive. Following IMGT convention, CDR3 was defined as the stretch from the second conserved V-encoded cysteine to the conserved J-encoded phenylalanine. Sequences without an unambiguous match to a single V gene segment were excluded from the earlier analysis of several hundred of the donors. An earlier analysis of roughly 590 of the donors called V segments functional above 56.7% productive rearrangements and segregating when the between-donor standard deviation exceeded 5%. A statistical classification framework was built to diagnose cytomegalovirus status from the catalog of TCR beta chain sequences. V and J gene assignment, in a later analysis, came from comparing TCR nucleotide sequences with IMGT/GENE-DB human TR gene sequences. In a later analysis, CDR3 sequences and most-parsimonious VDJ recombination scenarios were assigned using the TCRdist pipeline. In a later analysis, each TCR beta chain was defined by its CDR3 amino acid sequence together with its V-gene family, and reads without a unique V-gene family were excluded. As a way to deal with suspected cross-contamination and a sequencing artifact, a later analysis dropped 450 to 700 nucleotide sequences that were highly shared and had low generation probability. In a later analysis, a clonal expansion index for each public chain was calculated from normalized within-repertoire ranks of inferred template counts. A later analysis computed generation probabilities with a VDJ recombination model fitted to out-of-frame rearrangements, and checked the results against IGoR. A later analysis scored TCR-TCR, TCR-HLA and TCR-CMV co-occurrence with hypergeometric tests, applying a repertoire-size bias correction to TCR pairs. False discovery rates were estimated in a later analysis by permuting HLA or CMV assignments 20 times. In a later analysis, co-occurring TCRs were grouped using DBSCAN, with TCRdist sequence similarity added in when clustering inside HLA-allele-positive subsets. Repertoires with fewer than 30,000 or more than 120,000 public chains, plus five repertoires with anomalous nucleotide sharing, were excluded from co-occurrence clustering. What TCRdb holds here is the immuneACCESS table cut down to in-frame rearrangements. Part of the clones is not present; checked against another copy, under half of the missing clones reflect an unresolved V gene, and the others are unexplained. V and J calls and clone size are as listed in that table; D and trimming were resolved from the DNA. The sample's table lists a count of about 170,000 clones. The leading ten clones occupy less than 0.95% of the sample.

Between the V and J ends, shortened by 2 bases and 3 bases respectively, the junction contains 8 bases. The CDR1 and CDR2 encoded by the germline V gene are KGHSH and LQKENI. The CDR3 sequence holds 13 residues, the cysteine and phenylalanine included. The retained sequence is limited to the CDR3, 39 bases, with the frame set at the first base. The cohort comprised 666 healthy bone marrow donors. At the time of sampling, every cohort member was nominally healthy, though immune exposures that went unrecorded were likely present. The donor was CMV seropositive and was included in the group of 250 to 300 seropositive cohort members. A peripheral blood sample was provided by each donor, and peripheral blood mononuclear cells were used for TCR beta sequencing. The Qiagen DNeasy Blood Extraction Kit was used to extract genomic DNA from the blood cell samples. As concerns this clone: Its antigen has not been determined.

Broad study findings and their caveats: Linkage disequilibrium might explain the correlated functional status among segregating V segments, but an unknown experimental factor could not be ruled out. The earlier analysis of 587 of the donors excluded roughly 17 rarely observed V segments, including chromosome 9 orphons, because counts were too low. Sequencing depth was assumed to be roughly uniform across donors in the presence/absence analyses, though that assumption may not hold. Most TCR sequences were observed very rarely across donors, whereas some public TCRs were present in many individuals. In a later analysis, HLA-associated TCR beta chains showed more clonal expansion and lower generation probabilities than non-associated chains that were equally common. CMV serostatus was the only immune exposure information available for the cohort. An earlier analysis of approximately 540 of the donors showed that most TCR beta V segments appeared in productive rearrangements either about 90% or about 30% of the time, which broadly matched IMGT annotations. In this cohort, only TCR beta chains were sequenced, and detectable features were limited by the absence of alpha or paired-chain data. In a later genetic analysis, fewer N-insertions in productive TCRs were reported among donors in an Asian-associated ancestry cluster than the approximately 710-donor mean. In a later genetic analysis, a missense DCLRE1C variant was associated with V-gene and J-gene trimming of TCR beta chains, and the association was replicated in an independent cohort. The authors suggested that the approach could potentially be extended to other disease states and immunological phenotypes. A total of 164 TCR beta chains were listed by the study as associated with cytomegalovirus. A later analysis reported that several top co-occurrence clusters appeared linked to parvovirus B19, influenza, CMV and Epstein-Barr virus. Three of the identified cytomegalovirus-associated TCR beta chains were confirmed in vitro to be specific for cytomegalovirus antigens. The classifier was reported to diagnose cytomegalovirus status with high specificity and sensitivity in both the original and validation cohorts. According to a later analysis, most CMV-associated TCR beta chains appeared to be HLA-restricted, and the HLA associations seemed to be driven largely by CMV exposure. Because the 87-base-pair reads could not distinguish some IMGT-functional V segments, including TRBV6-2 and TRBV6-3, those segments were excluded. The sequencing pipeline was judged likely to have produced a cluster of highly shared sequence variants as a technical artifact. According to a later analysis, TCR association rates differed among HLA loci, with DRB1 alleles showing the most associated TCRs and HLA-C alleles showing the fewest. Because HLA typing was unavailable for some donors at each locus, only the typed subset was used in association tests. A further reported finding was that TCR beta sequences accurately predicted the HLA-A and HLA-B alleles for most subjects in the first cohort. When HLA alleles, especially DR and DQ, strongly co-occurred, TCR associations were difficult to assign to individual alleles. In a later analysis, 15,000 to 20,000 TCR beta sequences were associated with specific HLA alleles at a false discovery rate of 0.05.

The sequence was obtained from a woman aged 18-29 years in good health and CMV-seropositive. Recombination connected TRBV18 to TRBJ2-7; TRBD2 could be the D gene, as 6 bases match. Sequences were obtained from PBMCs. The CDR3 protein is CASSPYGGYEQYF. The nucleotide sequence reads as follows: TGTGCCAGCTCACCATACGGGGGCTACGAGCAGTACTTC. With all but the CDR3 taken from the reference TRBV18 and TRBJ2-7 genes, the full variable domain is: NAGVMQNPRHLVRRRGQEARLRCSPMKGHSHVYWYRQLPEEGLKFMVYLQKENIIDESGMPKERFSAEFPKEGPSILRIQQVVRGDSAAYFCASSPYGGYEQYFGPGTRLTVT.